This T cell receptor beta chain was obtained from a study of blood T cell repertoires in COVID-19. The wider study: T cells, B-cell-depleted T cells, or PBMCs provided the cDNA or gDNA that served as material.

CDR3 length: 17 amino acids. V lost 0 bases to trimming and J lost 5 bases, with 18 bases between them. Germline V CDR1 and CDR2: ENHRY, SYGVKD. In the original workflow: Cell counts per sample came from amplifying reference gene primers. Sequencing used immunoSEQ multiplex PCR; TCRdb keeps in-frame clones, though not all of them. V and J calls and clone size are copied from that table; D and trimming were computed from the DNA. The data contain around 300,000 clones, around 92% of them seen just once; the ten biggest clones take up roughly 1.9%. Each recovered donor of Cohort 3 presented with two negative PCRs, clearance, or symptom resolution.

This chain joins TRBV10-3 and TRBJ2-3, with D perhaps matching TRBD1 (6 bases). This receptor was taken from a woman aged 55-70 years who had recovered from COVID-19. Sequenced sample: PBMCs or T cells enriched from blood (not recorded which). CDR3 bases: TGTGCCATCAGTGAGTCGACTCCAGGGGCCGGGGAAGATACGCAGTATTTT. This gives the protein CAISESTPGAGEDTQYF.